The clone carrying this TCR beta chain was counted a few times. The antigen remains undetermined. It was 5'RACE with constant-segment primers that produced the TCR alpha and TCR beta cDNA libraries, which carried sample barcodes and UMIs. TCRdb redid the calling of the 5' RACE reads with MiXCR, one entry per CDR3 protein. Of about half a million distinct CDR3 sequences listed, 18% are singletons. This entry is derived from a study of T-cell memory formation after mild COVID-19. Study-wide points: A second wave expanding day 15 to 37 was CD4+-biased; contracting clones were balanced. Prior to infection, memory already included some responding clones, suggesting cross-reactive memory joined.

The receptor was isolated from an adult woman who had mild COVID-19 (a few samples of this study predate the infection). Cell type and time point are not known. The sample comprised PBMCs or a T cell subset sorted from them (not recorded which).

Written as DNA, the CDR3 is TGTGCCAGCAGTGGCCGATGGCTAGCGGATGGCACAGATACGCAGTATTTT. As protein: CASSGRWLADGTDTQYF. The chain combines TRBV6-1 with TRBJ2-3; 7 bases line up with TRBD2. The CDR3 has 17 amino acids. The V gene end was trimmed by 4 bases and the J gene end by 1 base; junction bases not matched to a gene: 11. The germline V gene encodes CDR1 MNHNS and CDR2 SASEGT.